Listed below are T cell receptor beta chains from one sample, sequenced in a study of CD8+CD57+ T cells in acquired aplastic anemia. TCRdb reprocessed the reads with MiXCR, giving one entry per CDR3 protein. The sample includes around 170,000 distinct CDR3 sequences, approximately 48% of them seen just once. Material for sequencing was sorted CD4+, CD8+, or CD8+CD57+ T cells (not recorded which) from PBMCs. These receptor sequences come from a human donor with aplastic anemia. The CDR3 runs from the conserved cysteine through the conserved F or W. A D gene is named only where the DNA matches it firmly. Not every row has a clone size; where given, it reads once, few, many or a size class.

clone_size: few
v_call: TRBV20-1
d_call: NA
j_call: TRBJ2-7
cdr3_nt: TGCAGTGCTAGATCGTCGCCCCTGTTAGGCTACGAGCAGTACTTC
cdr3_aa: CSARSSPLLGYEQYF

clone_size: NA
v_call: TRBV25-1
d_call: NA
j_call: TRBJ1-2
cdr3_nt: TGTGCCAGCAGTGCCCCTGTGGGGGCGAAGGGCTACACCTTC
cdr3_aa: CASSAPVGAKGYTF

clone_size: few
v_call: TRBV7-9
d_call: NA
j_call: TRBJ2-1
cdr3_nt: TGTGCCAGCACCCGATCGGAAGTAAATGAGCAGTTCTTC
cdr3_aa: CASTRSEVNEQFF

clone_size: NA
v_call: TRBV2
d_call: NA
j_call: TRBJ2-7
cdr3_nt: TGTGCCAGTCGTACCGGGGGAGGAAATGGCGAGCAGTACTTC
cdr3_aa: CASRTGGGNGEQYF

clone_size: NA
v_call: TRBV25-1
d_call: TRBD2
j_call: TRBJ2-1
cdr3_nt: TGTGCCAGCAGTCGGACTAGCGGGAGTGGAGCCAATGAGCAGTTCTTC
cdr3_aa: CASSRTSGSGANEQFF

clone_size: once
v_call: TRBV6-1
d_call: NA
j_call: TRBJ1-1
cdr3_nt: TGTGCCAGCAGGAGGACGGACACTGAAGCCTTCTTT
cdr3_aa: CASRRTDTEAFF

clone_size: few
v_call: TRBV19
d_call: NA
j_call: TRBJ1-2
cdr3_nt: TGTGCCAGTTCCTCCGGTGGCTACACCTTC
cdr3_aa: CASSSGGYTF

clone_size: NA
v_call: TRBV19
d_call: NA
j_call: TRBJ1-2
cdr3_nt: TGTGCCAGTACCCGAGGGCCCTATGGCTACACCTTC
cdr3_aa: CASTRGPYGYTF

clone_size: NA
v_call: TRBV10-3
d_call: NA
j_call: TRBJ1-4
cdr3_nt: TGTGCCAGCAGTGGTAACGGACTGGGCGAAAAACTGCTTTTT
cdr3_aa: CASSGNGLGEKLLF

clone_size: many
v_call: TRBV4-1
d_call: NA
j_call: TRBJ2-5
cdr3_nt: TGCGCCAGCAGCCAAGCTCTCCAAGAGACCCAGTACTTC
cdr3_aa: CASSQALQETQYF

clone_size: NA
v_call: TRBV19
d_call: TRBD1
j_call: TRBJ2-5
cdr3_nt: TGTGCCAGTAGTGCCCGGACAGGGGGCTCAGAGACCCAGTACTTC
cdr3_aa: CASSARTGGSETQYF

clone_size: many
v_call: TRBV12-3/TRBV12-4
d_call: TRBD1
j_call: TRBJ1-1
cdr3_nt: TGTGCCAGCAGTCGACGGGACAGGGAAGATGACACTGAAGCTTTCTTT
cdr3_aa: CASSRRDREDDTEAFF

clone_size: NA
v_call: TRBV2
d_call: TRBD2
j_call: TRBJ2-1
cdr3_nt: TGTGCCAGCAGTGATCCAGGACTAGCGGCCTACAATGAGCAGTTCTTC
cdr3_aa: CASSDPGLAAYNEQFF

clone_size: NA
v_call: TRBV2
d_call: NA
j_call: TRBJ2-2
cdr3_nt: TGTGCCAGCAGTGAAGCGCTTCCGGGGACCGGGGAGCTGTTTTTT
cdr3_aa: CASSEALPGTGELFF

clone_size: few
v_call: TRBV7-6
d_call: TRBD1
j_call: TRBJ1-6
cdr3_nt: TGTGCCAGCAGCGCCGTGACAGGGGGCGGGTGGTCACCCCTCCACTTT
cdr3_aa: CASSAVTGGGWSPLHF

clone_size: NA
v_call: TRBV7-6
d_call: TRBD2
j_call: TRBJ2-5
cdr3_nt: TGTGCCAGCAGCAAAGGGAGGGGCCAGCAAGAGACCCAGTACTTC
cdr3_aa: CASSKGRGQQETQYF

clone_size: NA
v_call: TRBV27
d_call: TRBD2
j_call: TRBJ2-3
cdr3_nt: TGTGCCAGCAGTTCACGGACTAGCGGGCCGCATGGAGATACGCAGTATTTT
cdr3_aa: CASSSRTSGPHGDTQYF

clone_size: many
v_call: TRBV10-2
d_call: NA
j_call: TRBJ1-1
cdr3_nt: TGCGCCACCACAGGGCCTATGAACACTGAAGCTTTCTTT
cdr3_aa: CATTGPMNTEAFF

clone_size: many
v_call: TRBV2
d_call: TRBD2
j_call: TRBJ2-5
cdr3_nt: TGTGCCAGCGACCGCGGTGGGCTAGCGGGAGGGTTTTACTTC
cdr3_aa: CASDRGGLAGGFYF

clone_size: many
v_call: TRBV9
d_call: NA
j_call: TRBJ2-1
cdr3_nt: TGTGCCAGCAGCGCCTCCGAGGTGGGCGCGAGCTCCTACAATGAGCAGTTCTTC
cdr3_aa: CASSASEVGASSYNEQFF

clone_size: few
v_call: TRBV4-1
d_call: TRBD2
j_call: TRBJ2-1
cdr3_nt: TGCGCCAGCAGCCAAGGGCGCGTACTAGCGAGGTACAATGAGCAGTTCTTC
cdr3_aa: CASSQGRVLARYNEQFF

clone_size: few
v_call: TRBV12-5
d_call: NA
j_call: TRBJ2-1
cdr3_nt: TGTGCTAGTGGTTTGGGGGGCGACTACAATGAGCAGTTCTTC
cdr3_aa: CASGLGGDYNEQFF

clone_size: NA
v_call: TRBV19
d_call: TRBD2
j_call: TRBJ2-7
cdr3_nt: TGTGCCAGTAGTGTGGGGACTAGCGGGACCTACGAGCAGTACTTC
cdr3_aa: CASSVGTSGTYEQYF

clone_size: NA
v_call: TRBV6-1
d_call: NA
j_call: TRBJ1-2
cdr3_nt: TGTGCCAGCACTCTGAACCCCCCCAGGGGAGAGTATGGCTACACCTTC
cdr3_aa: CASTLNPPRGEYGYTF

clone_size: once
v_call: TRBV6-1
d_call: TRBD2
j_call: TRBJ2-2
cdr3_nt: TGTACCAGCAGTGGTCTAGCGGGAGCCCACACCGGGGAGCTGTTTTTT
cdr3_aa: CTSSGLAGAHTGELFF

clone_size: few
v_call: TRBV27
d_call: NA
j_call: TRBJ1-1
cdr3_nt: TGTGCCAGCAGTTCCCCTGCGCGAACTGAAGCTTTCTTT
cdr3_aa: CASSSPARTEAFF

clone_size: NA
v_call: TRBV15
d_call: NA
j_call: TRBJ1-6
cdr3_nt: TGTGCCACCAGCAGAGCGGACAGCTTCTCACCCCTCCACTTT
cdr3_aa: CATSRADSFSPLHF

clone_size: NA
v_call: TRBV13
d_call: NA
j_call: TRBJ2-7
cdr3_nt: TGTGCCAGTAGCGCTGTCAGGGGGGGCGAGCAGTACTTC
cdr3_aa: CASSAVRGGEQYF

clone_size: few
v_call: TRBV10-3
d_call: NA
j_call: TRBJ1-2
cdr3_nt: TGTGCCATCAGTGAGGTACCCGGACCTCATGGCTACACCTTC
cdr3_aa: CAISEVPGPHGYTF

clone_size: NA
v_call: TRBV29-1
d_call: TRBD1
j_call: TRBJ1-1
cdr3_nt: TGCAGCGTAGGGGACAGGGACTCGCTTCGGGCTTTCTTT
cdr3_aa: CSVGDRDSLRAFF

clone_size: few
v_call: TRBV19
d_call: NA
j_call: TRBJ2-5
cdr3_nt: TGTGCCAGTAGTCCGGTCGGGATTTACCAAGAGACCCAGTACTTC
cdr3_aa: CASSPVGIYQETQYF

clone_size: many
v_call: TRBV12-5
d_call: NA
j_call: TRBJ2-1
cdr3_nt: TGTGCTAGTGGCACCACCGTCGTTGATGAGCAGTTCTTC
cdr3_aa: CASGTTVVDEQFF

clone_size: NA
v_call: TRBV11-2
d_call: NA
j_call: TRBJ1-3
cdr3_nt: TGTGCCAGCAGCCAAGGACATGGCATAGCAAACACCATATATTTT
cdr3_aa: CASSQGHGIANTIYF

clone_size: NA
v_call: TRBV12-3/TRBV12-4
d_call: NA
j_call: TRBJ2-3
cdr3_nt: TGTGCCAGGGCGTCCCGGGATACGCAGTATTTT
cdr3_aa: CARASRDTQYF

clone_size: NA
v_call: TRBV27
d_call: NA
j_call: TRBJ2-2
cdr3_nt: TGTGCCAGCAGCGGAAGACGGAACACCGGGGAGCTGTTTTTT
cdr3_aa: CASSGRRNTGELFF

clone_size: many
v_call: TRBV2
d_call: TRBD1
j_call: TRBJ1-1
cdr3_nt: TGTGCCAGGACCCTGACCAGAGGGGGCTGGACTGAAGCTTTCTTT
cdr3_aa: CARTLTRGGWTEAFF

clone_size: few
v_call: TRBV5-1
d_call: NA
j_call: TRBJ2-7
cdr3_nt: TGCGCCAGCAGCTTGGGAGCAGCTTCCTACGAGCAGTACTTC
cdr3_aa: CASSLGAASYEQYF

clone_size: many
v_call: TRBV6-1
d_call: NA
j_call: TRBJ2-1
cdr3_nt: TGTGCCAGCAGAGAAACAGGGCTCAATGAGCAGTTCTTC
cdr3_aa: CASRETGLNEQFF

clone_size: many
v_call: TRBV7-2
d_call: NA
j_call: TRBJ2-7
cdr3_nt: TGTGCCAGCAGCTTAGCCTCTAACTACGAGCAGTACTTC
cdr3_aa: CASSLASNYEQYF

clone_size: many
v_call: TRBV19
d_call: TRBD1
j_call: TRBJ2-1
cdr3_nt: TGTGCCAGTACCGCTCTCGGACAGGGGGTTTTTGAGCAGTTCTTC
cdr3_aa: CASTALGQGVFEQFF

clone_size: few
v_call: TRBV3-1
d_call: TRBD1
j_call: TRBJ1-6
cdr3_nt: TGTGCCATCGCCGCATGCGGACAGGGCTCCTATAATTCACCCCTCCACTTT
cdr3_aa: CAIAACGQGSYNSPLHF

clone_size: NA
v_call: TRBV20-1
d_call: NA
j_call: TRBJ1-2
cdr3_nt: TGCAGTGCTAGTTCGGGGAAGGATGGCTACACCTTC
cdr3_aa: CSASSGKDGYTF

clone_size: many
v_call: TRBV5-1
d_call: TRBD1
j_call: TRBJ2-1
cdr3_nt: TGCGCCAGCATTGGACAGGGGGCGCGAAATGAGCAGTTCTTC
cdr3_aa: CASIGQGARNEQFF

clone_size: many
v_call: TRBV7-2
d_call: NA
j_call: TRBJ2-2
cdr3_nt: TGTGCCAGCAGCATCAGACAGAAAAGTGGGGAGCTGTTTTTT
cdr3_aa: CASSIRQKSGELFF

clone_size: NA
v_call: TRBV15
d_call: TRBD1
j_call: TRBJ2-7
cdr3_nt: TGTGCCACCGTGGGACAGGGAGGACGGGAGCAGTACTTC
cdr3_aa: CATVGQGGREQYF

clone_size: NA
v_call: TRBV7-2
d_call: TRBD1
j_call: TRBJ1-2
cdr3_nt: TGTGCCAGCAGCTCTTCGGGACAGGGCCCCTATGGCTACACCTTC
cdr3_aa: CASSSSGQGPYGYTF

clone_size: NA
v_call: TRBV25-1
d_call: NA
j_call: TRBJ1-2
cdr3_nt: TGTGCCAGCGCACTGGGTAATGGCTACACCTTC
cdr3_aa: CASALGNGYTF

clone_size: many
v_call: TRBV7-3
d_call: TRBD1
j_call: TRBJ1-2
cdr3_nt: TGTGCCAGCAGCTTCGACAGGGGACTGGGCTACACCTTC
cdr3_aa: CASSFDRGLGYTF

clone_size: many
v_call: TRBV2
d_call: TRBD1
j_call: TRBJ2-3
cdr3_nt: TGTGCCAGCAGTAAATCACAGGGGGCGCTTGCTACGCAGTATTTT
cdr3_aa: CASSKSQGALATQYF

clone_size: once
v_call: TRBV10-3
d_call: NA
j_call: TRBJ1-3
cdr3_nt: TGTGCCATCAGTGAATTAGTCTCTGGAAACACCATATATTTT
cdr3_aa: CAISELVSGNTIYF

clone_size: few
v_call: TRBV6-5
d_call: NA
j_call: TRBJ1-2
cdr3_nt: TGTGCCAGCAGTTACTCGAGGGATTCGATCTATGGCTACACCTTC
cdr3_aa: CASSYSRDSIYGYTF

clone_size: many
v_call: TRBV11-2
d_call: NA
j_call: TRBJ2-7
cdr3_nt: TGTGCCAGCAGCTTAGATTTGATAACCTCCTACGAGCAGTACTTC
cdr3_aa: CASSLDLITSYEQYF